The rows below give T cell receptor beta chains drawn from one sample of a study of blood T cell repertoires in COVID-19. Sequenced by immunoSEQ multiplex PCR; TCRdb stores in-frame clones only, minus some. The sample has about 130,000 clones; 79% are singletons. Sequencing input: peripheral blood. These receptor sequences come from a man aged 35 to 55 with active or convalescent COVID-19. CDR3s include the opening cysteine and the closing phenylalanine or tryptophan. D genes are given only for firm matches. Clone size is given for some rows only: seen once, a few or many times, or a class if the clone is expanded.

j_call cdr3_length v_call clone_size d_call cdr3_nt cdr3_aa
TRBJ2-3 16 TRBV4-1 . TRBD2 TGCGCCAGCAGCCAAGCGGGACTAGCCATAGCGGATACGCAGTATTTT CASSQAGLAIADTQYF
TRBJ2-3 12 TRBV2 . TRBD1 TGTGCCAGCAGTGAAGAGACAGGGTATAAGTATTTT CASSEETGYKYF
TRBJ1-6 14 TRBV9 . . TGTGCCAGCAGCGTATCCAGGGTATCCTCACCCCTCCACTTT CASSVSRVSSPLHF
TRBJ1-1 13 TRBV29-1 . . TGCAGCGTTGACTCTGGGCGTGGAACTGAAGCTTTCTTT CSVDSGRGTEAFF
TRBJ1-2 16 TRBV7-2 . . TGTGCCAGCAGCTTCGATAGCACGCGACCCACGGGAGGCTACACCTTC CASSFDSTRPTGGYTF
TRBJ2-2 15 TRBV19 . TRBD2 TGTGCCAGTAGTGGTCCGGGACTAGTTGGCGGGGAGCTGTTTTTT CASSGPGLVGGELFF
TRBJ1-2 14 TRBV2 . . TGTGCCATCCCCGGCAGGGCGGCTAACTATGGCTACACCTTC CAIPGRAANYGYTF
TRBJ1-1 14 TRBV28 . . TGTGCCAGCTCCGATCCGGGTGAGATCACTGAAGCTTTCTTT CASSDPGEITEAFF
TRBJ2-1 14 TRBV11-1 . TRBD2 TGTGCCACCCAGCGGGGGGGCTTCTACAATGAGCAGTTCTTC CATQRGGFYNEQFF
TRBJ2-3 15 TRBV9 . TRBD1 TGTGCCAGCAGCGGGCGAACAGGGGCGGATGATACGCAGTATTTT CASSGRTGADDTQYF
TRBJ2-3 15 TRBV6-2/TRBV6-3 . . TGTGCCAGCAGTCGAGTCGGGGAGAGCACAGATACGCAGTATTTT CASSRVGESTDTQYF
TRBJ2-7 13 TRBV5-4 . . TGTGCCAGCAGCCCCCTGTGGACGGACAGCCAGTACTTC CASSPLWTDSQYF
TRBJ2-1 13 TRBV19 . TRBD1 TGTGCCAGTAGCGACTTGGACAGGGAGAGGCGGTTCTTC CASSDLDRERRFF
TRBJ2-3 16 TRBV2 . TRBD2 TGTGCCAGCAGTGAAGTAGGCTCGGGAGGGCCAGATACGCAGTATTTT CASSEVGSGGPDTQYF
TRBJ1-2 18 TRBV6-2/TRBV6-3 . TRBD1 TGTGCCAGCAGTTACCCGACCGGGACAGGGGGCAGAAACTATGGCTACACCTTC CASSYPTGTGGRNYGYTF
TRBJ1-4 16 TRBV7-2 . TRBD1 TGTGCCAGCAGCTCCCAGGGGGGCAGGATTGGTGAAAAACTGTTTTTT CASSSQGGRIGEKLFF
TRBJ2-7 10 TRBV20-1 . . TGCAGTGCCCTTCGGGGGGAGCAGTACTTC CSALRGEQYF
TRBJ1-1 16 TRBV19 . . TGTGCCAGTAAAACAGGGATTGAGCAAATGAACACTGAAGCTTTCTTT CASKTGIEQMNTEAFF
TRBJ2-7 14 TRBV3-1/TRBV3-2 . TRBD2 TGTGCCAGCAGCCGCGGGACTAACTCCTACGAGCAGTACTTC CASSRGTNSYEQYF
TRBJ1-1 16 TRBV27 once . TGTGCCAGCAGTTTAGGGGGGGCGCCACCGAACACTGAAGCTTTCTTT CASSLGGAPPNTEAFF
TRBJ2-5 13 TRBV29-1 . TRBD2 TGCAGCTTGCGGCTAGCGGGAAGAGAGACCCAGTACTTC CSLRLAGRETQYF
TRBJ2-7 16 TRBV10-2 . TRBD1 TGCGCCAGCAGTGATGGTTGGGACAGAAATCCCTTGGAGCAGTACTTC CASSDGWDRNPLEQYF
TRBJ1-2 13 TRBV6-6 . TRBD1 TGTGCCAGCAGTCGTACAGGGGGATATGGCTACACCTTC CASSRTGGYGYTF
TRBJ2-7 15 TRBV7-9 . TRBD1 TGTGCCAGCAGCTCATGGGACAGGGTGTACAACGAGCAGTACTTC CASSSWDRVYNEQYF
TRBJ2-7 14 TRBV3-1/TRBV3-2 . TRBD1 TGTGCCAGCGGCTGGGGACAGGGAACGCCCGAGCAGTACTTC CASGWGQGTPEQYF
TRBJ2-1 13 TRBV5-6 . . TGTGCCAGCAGCTTGGCCGCTGAGCCCGGACTGTTCTTC CASSLAAEPGLFF
TRBJ2-7 14 TRBV4-2 once TRBD1 TGTGCCAGCAGCCATACGGGACAGGATGACGAGCAGTACTTC CASSHTGQDDEQYF
TRBJ2-7 11 TRBV12-5 . . TGTGCTAGTGGCCCCAACTACGAGCAGTACTTC CASGPNYEQYF
TRBJ2-1 15 TRBV9 many . TGTGCCCCGCCCCAAATCTCGAGCTCCTACAATGAGCAGTTCTTC CAPPQISSSYNEQFF
TRBJ1-5 16 TRBV18 . . TGTGCCAGCTCACCACCGTCGGTAAATAGCAATCAGCCCCAGCATTTT CASSPPSVNSNQPQHF
TRBJ2-7 15 TRBV5-4 . TRBD1 TGTGCCAGCAGCATCGGCCAGGGGACAGCCTACGAGCAGTACTTC CASSIGQGTAYEQYF
TRBJ1-1 13 TRBV5-6 . TRBD1 TGTGCCAGCAGTTGGGACAGGGGCACTGAAGCTTTCTTT CASSWDRGTEAFF
TRBJ2-3 15 TRBV9 . . TGTGCCAGCAGCGTGGGGGGACAGCCCACAGATACGCAGTATTTT CASSVGGQPTDTQYF
TRBJ1-2 13 TRBV5-4 . . TGTGCCAGCAGCAGGGTGGGGAGCTATGGCTACACCTTC CASSRVGSYGYTF
TRBJ1-4 15 TRBV6-4 . . TGTGCCAGCAGTGACCCCAGGGTGTTGAATGAAAAACTGTTTTTT CASSDPRVLNEKLFF
TRBJ1-3 17 TRBV9 . . TGTGCCAGCAGCGTTTTAGGGGGAAGAGCATCTGGAAACACCATATATTTT CASSVLGGRASGNTIYF
TRBJ2-7 15 TRBV3-1/TRBV3-2 . TRBD1 TGTGCCAGCAGCCTGGGGACAGGCGAGATGAACGAGCAGTACTTC CASSLGTGEMNEQYF
TRBJ1-2 13 TRBV30 . . TGTGCCTGGAGTGGGGGGCGAGGCTATGGCTACACCTTC CAWSGGRGYGYTF
TRBJ2-2 15 TRBV20-1 . . TGCAGTGCTAGTGACCCGGGGAGAGGTACCGGGGAGCTGTTTTTT CSASDPGRGTGELFF
TRBJ2-7 14 TRBV29-1 many . TGCAGCGTTGAAGGGGGAGGACAGGCCTACGAGCAGTACTTC CSVEGGGQAYEQYF
TRBJ1-1 15 TRBV19 . TRBD1 TGTGCCAGTACTGGGGGACAGGGCGGATTCGCTGAAGCTTTCTTT CASTGGQGGFAEAFF
TRBJ2-3 13 TRBV5-1 few . TGCGCCAGCAGCTTACGGGAGACAGATACGCAGTATTTT CASSLRETDTQYF
TRBJ2-7 15 TRBV19 . TRBD1 TGTGCCAGTAGACCCCGGGACAGGGGGTCCTACGAGCAGTACTTC CASRPRDRGSYEQYF
TRBJ1-1 13 TRBV5-1 . . TGCGCCAGCAGCTTGTCCTGGAACACTGAAGCTTTCTTT CASSLSWNTEAFF